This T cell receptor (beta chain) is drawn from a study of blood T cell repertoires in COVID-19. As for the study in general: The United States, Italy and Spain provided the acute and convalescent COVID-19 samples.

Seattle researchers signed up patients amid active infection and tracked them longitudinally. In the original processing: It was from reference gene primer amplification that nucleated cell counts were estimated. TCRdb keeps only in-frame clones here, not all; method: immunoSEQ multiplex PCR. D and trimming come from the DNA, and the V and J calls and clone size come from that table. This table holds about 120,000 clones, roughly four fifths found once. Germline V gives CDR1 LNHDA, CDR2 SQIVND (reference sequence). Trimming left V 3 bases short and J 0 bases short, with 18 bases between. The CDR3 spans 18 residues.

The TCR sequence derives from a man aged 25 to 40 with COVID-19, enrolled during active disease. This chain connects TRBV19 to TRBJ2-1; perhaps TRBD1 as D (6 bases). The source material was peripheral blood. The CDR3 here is CASSIIPQGRGSYNEQFF. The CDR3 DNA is TGTGCCAGTAGTATCATACCACAGGGACGGGGCTCCTACAATGAGCAGTTCTTC.